The clone carrying this T cell receptor (beta chain) was seen a few times. Antigen: not known. TCRdb re-derived calls from the reads in MiXCR, one entry per CDR3 protein. The table records 550,000 to 700,000 distinct CDR3 sequences, under 45% of them present only once. The sample is drawn from a study of T cell repertoires in cytomegalovirus infection. Background on the study: It can be stated that public TCR beta signatures indicated CMV infection as well as a matching HLA type.

The study, taken as a whole, reports: The ex vivo response was dominated by HLA-C-restricted CMV-specific TCR beta clonotypes.

Germline V CDR1 and CDR2: SGHTA, FQGNSA. Trimming removed 1 base at V and 1 base at J, with 10 bases between. The CDR3 length is 16 residues. V gene TRBV7-2 combines with J gene TRBJ2-2, with D unclear. The starting material was cultured PBMCs, obtained from culture after CMV antigen stimulation. The TCR was taken from a human donor in good health (CMV status not recorded). Some clones in this sample may be carry-over from other donors' samples. This CDR3 is CASSLGPARNTGELFF. The DNA of the CDR3 is TGTGCCAGCAGCTTAGGTCCCGCTAGGAACACCGGGGAGCTGTTTTTT.